This TCR beta chain was found in a study of CD8+ T cells in alopecia areata. It was from PBMCs that CD4+ and CD8+ T cells were sorted. With V trimmed by 8 bases and J by 4 bases, 11 bases remained unmatched. The CDR3 runs 14 residues. The germline V gene has CDR1 WSHSY and CDR2 SAAADI. The sequencing template was cDNA reverse transcribed from extracted RNA. The assay was immunoSEQ multiplex PCR, and TCRdb's table has in-frame clones only and misses some. The table has about 150,000 clones, roughly 60% seen once. The TCR comes from a human donor in good health. This chain connects TRBV10-2 to TRBJ2-7; 7 bases are a match to TRBD2. The sequenced sample was CD8+ T cells sorted from blood. The CDR3 reads CASCASGGGYEQYF. The CDR3 DNA follows: TGCGCCAGCTGTGCTAGCGGTGGGGGTTACGAGCAGTACTTC.